This TCR beta chain is from a study of blood T cell repertoires in COVID-19 (dated by TCRdb to the early 2020s). General notes on the study: Samples from collaborators originated in the United States, Italy and Spain and spanned both the acute and convalescent phases of COVID-19. The material from the prospective study consisted of cDNA or gDNA derived from T cells, B-cell-depleted T cells, or PBMCs. Deeply sampled blood TCRbeta repertoires from subjects exposed to, actively infected with, or recovered from COVID-19 were included in the dataset. The repertoires were made available in a free public database intended to serve as a resource for research on the immune response to SARS-CoV-2. The samples were drawn from the first 160 participants of the ongoing ImmuneRACE study and from over a thousand subjects provided by 6 global collaborators. The sample metadata nearly always contained a de-identified subject ID, COVID-19 status, age in years and sex. Where available, HLA class I and class II types were obtained from metadata supplied by the sample provider rather than from assay-based typing.

Comment on this clone: Its antigen remains undetermined. One base away there is no much larger clone; base qualities are not given.

Overall study outcomes, separate from this receptor: The quantity of clinical and demographic metadata differed by source and by participant and was supplied without curation.

At one collaborating source in Seattle, patients were enrolled during active infection and were followed longitudinally through the course of disease. Collaborating institutions collected whole blood in K2EDTA tubes following their own protocols. Collaborator samples were shipped for TCRbeta analysis as frozen whole blood, isolated PBMCs, or DNA extracted from either sample type. Unmatched junction bases come to 12, with V trimmed by 3 bases and J by 6 bases. The cysteine opens and the phenylalanine closes a CDR3 of 16 amino acids. CDR3 DNA is the only sequence kept; it has 48 bases, read in frame from the first base. CDR1 and CDR2 (SGDLS, YYNGEE) derive from the germline V gene. TCRbeta CDR3 regions were amplified from genomic DNA using the immunoSEQ Assay, a bias-controlled multiplex PCR. On the study's bioinformatics: Nucleated cell counts per sample were estimated from amplification of reference gene primers within the assay. To quantify the absolute abundance of each unique TCRbeta CDR3 rearrangement, sequence reads were collapsed and filtered. For each sample, productive Simpson clonality was calculated as the square root of Simpson's diversity index over productive rearrangements. TCRdb took this table from immuneACCESS and kept in-frame rearrangements with V and J called. Such tables lack part of the clones; where checked against another copy, unresolved V genes explain under half of the gap, and the rest is unexplained. That table gives V, J and clone size, and the DNA gave D and trimming. This sample comprises about 120,000 clones, roughly 90% of them detected only once. More than 3% of the sample belongs to the ten largest clones.

This TCR was sampled from a woman aged 55-69 years with COVID-19, enrolled during active disease. The receptor chain draws on TRBV9 and TRBJ1-3; TRBD1 fits 7 bases in the junction. Sequenced sample: peripheral blood. The DNA is TGTGCCAGCAGCGCCCGCCTCACGGGACAGACAAACACCATATATTTT. This yields the protein CASSARLTGQTNTIYF.